The text below deals with one T cell receptor (beta chain). The target of this receptor is not known. Within one base of it there is no much larger clone, and no base qualities were kept. This sample stems from a study of blood T cell repertoires in COVID-19 (dated by TCRdb to 2020 to 2021). With regard to the full study: Samples from collaborators originated in the United States, Italy and Spain and spanned both the acute and convalescent phases of COVID-19. The dataset comprised deeply sampled blood TCRbeta repertoires from subjects exposed to, actively infected with, or recovered from COVID-19. The repertoires were released in a freely available public database intended as a resource for research on the immune response to SARS-CoV-2. The material from the prospective study consisted of cDNA or gDNA derived from T cells, B-cell-depleted T cells, or PBMCs. Where available, HLA class I and class II types were taken from metadata supplied by the sample provider and were not determined by assay-based typing. Samples came from the ongoing ImmuneRACE study (first 160 participants) plus 1,254 subjects from 6 global collaborators. Nearly every sample came with metadata listing a de-identified subject ID, COVID-19 status, age in years and sex. Overall results and qualifications from the work: How much clinical and demographic metadata was included differed by source and by participant, and the metadata was provided uncurated.

The CDR3 runs 16 residues from the cysteine to the phenylalanine. Only the CDR3 DNA is retained, 48 bases long and in frame from the first base. V is shortened by 0 bases, J by 6 bases, and the region joining them spans 19 bases. As encoded in the germline V gene, CDR1 is SGDLS while CDR2 is YYNGEE. TCRbeta CDR3 regions were amplified from genomic DNA using the immunoSEQ Assay, a bias-controlled multiplex PCR. The authors processed their data as follows. The number of nucleated cells in each sample was estimated from the amplification of reference gene primers within the assay. Sequence reads were collapsed and filtered to measure the absolute abundance of every unique TCRbeta CDR3 rearrangement. For each sample, productive Simpson clonality was calculated as the square root of Simpson's diversity index over productive rearrangements. TCRdb retrieved this table from immuneACCESS and kept in-frame rearrangements only. Not all clones are present; in checked studies, unresolved V genes account for under half, and no reason is known for the remainder. D and trimming come from the DNA, and the V and J calls and clone size come from that table. In this sample the table shows about 210,000 clones, 80% to 85% of which occur a single time. 8% to 11% of the sample comes from the top ten.

One collaborating source in Seattle enrolled patients during active infection and followed them longitudinally through the course of disease. Whole blood was collected in K2EDTA tubes by collaborating institutions according to the institutions' own protocols. For TCRbeta analysis, collaborators shipped samples as frozen whole blood, isolated PBMCs, or DNA extracted from either of those sample types. Sequenced sample: peripheral blood. This sequence was found in a woman older than 75 with COVID-19, enrolled during active disease. The rearranged segments are TRBV9 and TRBJ2-7; a confident D gene designation cannot be given. The CDR3 region: CASSVDPLTPAAEQYF. The nucleotide sequence reads TGTGCCAGCAGCGTAGATCCACTGACACCAGCAGCCGAGCAGTACTTC.